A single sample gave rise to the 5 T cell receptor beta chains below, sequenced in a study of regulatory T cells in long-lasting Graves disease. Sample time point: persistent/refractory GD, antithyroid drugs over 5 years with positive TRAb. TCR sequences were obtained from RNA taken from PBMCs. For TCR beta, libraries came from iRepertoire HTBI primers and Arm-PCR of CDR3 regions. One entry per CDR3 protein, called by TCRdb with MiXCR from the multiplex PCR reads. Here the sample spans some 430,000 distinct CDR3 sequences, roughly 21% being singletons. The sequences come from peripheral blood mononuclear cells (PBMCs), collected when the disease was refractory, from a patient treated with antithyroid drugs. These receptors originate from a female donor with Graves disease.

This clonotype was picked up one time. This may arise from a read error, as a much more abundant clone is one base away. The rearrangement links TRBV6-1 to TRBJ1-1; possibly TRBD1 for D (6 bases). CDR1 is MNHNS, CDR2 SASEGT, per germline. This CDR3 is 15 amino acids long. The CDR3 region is CAGSERGILNTEAFF. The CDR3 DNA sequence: TGTGCCGGCAGTGAAAGGGGGATATTGAACACTGAAGCTTTCTTT.

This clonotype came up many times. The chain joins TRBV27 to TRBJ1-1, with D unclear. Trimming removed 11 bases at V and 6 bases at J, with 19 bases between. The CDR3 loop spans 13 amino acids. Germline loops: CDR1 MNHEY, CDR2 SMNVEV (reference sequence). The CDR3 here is CAASGGPYAEAFF. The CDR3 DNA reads TGTGCCGCATCCGGAGGTCCGTACGCTGAAGCTTTCTTT.

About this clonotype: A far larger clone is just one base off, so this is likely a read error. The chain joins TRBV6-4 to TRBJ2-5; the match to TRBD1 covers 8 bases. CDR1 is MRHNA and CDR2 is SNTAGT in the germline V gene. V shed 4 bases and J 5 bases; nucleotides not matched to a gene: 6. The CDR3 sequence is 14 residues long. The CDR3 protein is CASSVRRGRETQYF. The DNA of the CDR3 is TGTGCCAGCAGTGTTCGCAGGGGGCGGGAGACCCAGTACTTC.

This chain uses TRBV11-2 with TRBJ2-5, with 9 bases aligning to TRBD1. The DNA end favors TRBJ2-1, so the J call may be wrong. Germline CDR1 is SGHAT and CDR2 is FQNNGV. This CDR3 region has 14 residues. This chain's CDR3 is CASTVGTGRPEQFF. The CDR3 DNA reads TGTGCCAGCACCGTGGGGACAGGGAGACCTGAGCAGTTCTTC.

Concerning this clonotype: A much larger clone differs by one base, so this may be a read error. The CDR3 region is CASSGTEPSEQYF. The CDR3 DNA is TGTGCCAGCAGCGGTACAGAGCCGAGCGAGCAGTACTTC. This rearrangement joins TRBV11-3 to TRBJ2-7; unclear D gene. The germline gives CDR1 SGHNT, CDR2 YENEEA. The CDR3 runs 13 residues. V lost 5 bases, J lost 6 bases, and 14 bases lay in between.